One and the same sample provided the 7 T cell receptor beta chains below, sequenced in a study of cytomegalovirus exposure and HLA in healthy donors. Primers: 60 Vbeta forward and 13 Jbeta reverse. Sequenced by immunoSEQ multiplex PCR; TCRdb stores in-frame clones only, minus some. The data contain some 150,000 clones, less than 85% of them singletons. The sequencing input was PBMCs. The receptors shown here come from a man in his forties or fifties in good health and CMV-seronegative.

In this sample, this clone turned up a few times. This chain joins TRBV30 and TRBJ1-1, with unresolved D. The CDR3 sequence is 12 residues long. V lost 2 bases and J 6 bases, leaving 10 bases between the germline ends. CDR1 is GTSNPN, CDR2 SVGIG, per germline (reference sequence). CDR3 DNA sequence: TGTGCCTGGAGTCGCCTGACTGCTGAAGCTTTCTTT. Translating gives CAWSRLTAEAFF.

This clone has a handful of counts. The CDR3 DNA reads TGTGCCAGCAGCTTAGACCCCGGGACAGGGGCGCGAAAACTGTTTTTT. Translation gives CASSLDPGTGARKLFF. The V gene is TRBV7-6, the J gene TRBJ1-4; 10 positions agree with TRBD1. The CDR3 contains 16 residues. Losses at the gene ends were 1 base for V and 10 bases for J; bases not matched to a gene: 9. The germline V gene has CDR1 SGHVS and CDR2 FNYEAQ. The full variable domain, completed using reference TRBV7-6 and TRBJ1-4, is GAGVSQSPRYKVTKRGQDVALRCDPISGHVSLYWYRQALGQGPEFLTYFNYEAQQDKSGLPNDRFSAERPEGSISTLTIQRTEQRDSAMYRCASSLDPGTGARKLFFGSGTQLSVL.

V usage is TRBV5-3 and J usage is TRBJ2-5; D is perhaps TRBD1 (6 bases). TRBV5-3 is an open reading frame whose function is uncertain. The CDR3 spans 14 residues. The V end lost 8 bases, the J end lost 4 bases, and 18 bases lay between the germline ends. The CDR3 DNA is TGTGCCAGCAATATTCCAGGGGATGGAGAGACCCAGTACTTC. Its translation is CASNIPGDGETQYF.

The chain links TRBV5-1 to TRBJ2-2; D may be TRBD1 (7 bases). The germline gives CDR1 SGHRS, CDR2 YFSETQ. V was trimmed by 4 bases and J by 7 bases, leaving 17 bases between them. The CDR3 consists of 15 residues. The CDR3 nucleotides are TGCGCCAGCAGCCCCACGACAGGGAGGAGCGGGGAGCTGTTTTTT. It is translated as CASSPTTGRSGELFF. Combining the CDR3 with reference TRBV5-1 and TRBJ2-2 gives the whole variable domain KAGVTQTPRYLIKTRGQQVTLSCSPISGHRSVSWYQQTPGQGLQFLFEYFSETQRNKGNFPGRFSGRQFSNSRSEMNVSTLELGDSALYLCASSPTTGRSGELFFGEGSRLTVL.

This clone has a handful of counts. The chain employs TRBV5-4 and TRBJ2-7; D unresolved. CDR3 length: 13 residues. Germline loops: CDR1 SGHNT, CDR2 YYREEE (reference sequence). V was cut by 4 bases and J by 0 bases, with 8 bases left in between. CDR3 coding DNA: TGTGCCAGCAGCCGGCCAGGCTCCTACGAGCAGTACTTC. Its translation is CASSRPGSYEQYF.

Worth noting for this clone: This sample also contains other DNA sequences that code for the same CDR3. The V gene is TRBV9, the J gene TRBJ2-5, with 13 bases identical to TRBD2. After removal of 4 bases from V and 5 bases from J, the junction contained 8 bases not matched to a gene. Looked up from germline, CDR1 is SGDLS and CDR2 is YYNGEE. The CDR3 is 16 residues long. The CDR3 coding sequence is TGTGCCAGCAGCCCCCGACTAGCGGGGGGTGGTGAGACCCAGTACTTC. Translation gives CASSPRLAGGGETQYF. Based on the CDR3 plus reference TRBV9 and TRBJ2-5, the full variable domain is DSGVTQTPKHLITATGQRVTLRCSPRSGDLSVYWYQQSLDQGLQFLIQYYNGEERAKGNILERFSAQQFPDLHSELNLSSLELGDSALYFCASSPRLAGGGETQYFGPGTRLLVL.

The chain combines TRBV29-1 with TRBJ1-2; D is possibly TRBD1 (5 bases). CDR1 and CDR2 (germline): SQVTM, ANQGSEA. The CDR3 length is 16 residues. V was cut by 4 bases and J by 8 bases, with 26 bases left in between. The CDR3 DNA is TGCAGCGTTGGTCGTCTAGGTCGGCAGGGATCAAACGGCTACACCTTC. Translated: CSVGRLGRQGSNGYTF.